These 12 T cell receptor beta chains were all obtained from the same sample, sequenced in a study of blood T cell repertoires in COVID-19 (dated by TCRdb to the early 2020s). The library came from the immunoSEQ multiplex PCR assay. The table was pulled from immuneACCESS by TCRdb, which kept in-frame rearrangements only. Such tables lose some clones; where checked, under half of the loss comes from unresolved V genes, and the rest has no known cause. Present in this sample are 200,000 to 300,000 clones, around 90% of which were seen just once. The top ten constitute about 0.8% of the sample. Sequencing was done on a sample of peripheral blood. The receptors come from a man aged 30 to 45 with COVID-19, enrolled during active disease.

This clone was counted once. The genes are TRBV5-4 and TRBJ1-2, with D uncertain. V dropped 1 base and J dropped 2 bases, with 6 bases sitting between them. The V gene's germline CDR1 is SGHNT and CDR2 YYREEE (reference sequence). The CDR3 covers 13 residues. The CDR3 DNA reads TGTGCCAGCAGCTTGCCACAGAACTATGGCTACACCTTC. Encoded protein: CASSLPQNYGYTF.

This chain connects TRBV29-1 to TRBJ2-1; tentative D call: TRBD1 (5 bases). Germline V gene lookup returns CDR1 SQVTM and CDR2 ANQGSEA. CDR3 length equals 14 residues. V was cut by 2 bases and J by 3 bases, with 11 bases left in between. The CDR3: CSVETLQDYNEQFF. CDR3 DNA sequence: TGCAGCGTTGAAACTTTACAGGACTACAATGAGCAGTTCTTC.

This clone has only a few counts. At one end the junction does not follow the germline gene, possibly because of a read error. The CDR3 DNA is TGTGCCAGCAACCAAGCAGGGGGCACAGATACGCAGTATTTT. Translated: CASNQAGGTDTQYF. V usage is TRBV3-1 (or the pseudogene TRBV3-2) and J usage is TRBJ2-3, with D possibly matching TRBD1 (6 bases). The CDR3 extends over 14 amino acids. The germline V gene encodes CDR1 LGHDT and CDR2 YNNKEL (reference sequence).

The chain carries TRBV10-3 and TRBJ2-7, with TRBD1 identical over 8 bases. The J segment lost 0 bases and the V segment lost 2 bases, leaving 6 bases of the junction unmatched. Germline CDR1 reads ENHRY; CDR2 reads SYGVKD. CDR3 length: 16 residues. The CDR3 DNA sequence: TGTGCCATCAGTGAGCCGGACAGGGCCAGCTCCTACGAGCAGTACTTC. Amino acid sequence: CAISEPDRASSYEQYF.

The chain has TRBV5-4 and TRBJ1-1, with 10 bases aligning to TRBD1. V gave up 4 bases and J gave up 2 bases; unmatched junction bases: 8. The V gene's germline CDR1 is SGHNT and CDR2 YYREEE (reference sequence). The CDR3 length is 16 residues. CDR3: CASSGGGQGINTEAFF. Here the CDR3 DNA reads TGTGCCAGCAGCGGCGGGGGACAGGGGATAAACACTGAAGCTTTCTTT.

The chain recombines TRBV6-1 with TRBJ1-1, with D perhaps matching TRBD1 (5 bases). CDR1 is MNHNS and CDR2 is SASEGT in the germline V gene. This CDR3 contains 16 residues. The V end lost 2 bases, the J end lost 4 bases, and 17 bases lay between the germline ends. CDR3: CASSEIVGGWSTEAFF. CDR3 in DNA: TGTGCCAGCAGTGAAATTGTGGGGGGTTGGAGCACTGAAGCTTTCTTT.

The V gene is TRBV10-1, the J gene TRBJ2-1; D is uncertain. The CDR3 is 12 amino acids. Trimming stripped 4 bases from V and 9 bases from J, with 10 bases between. The germline V gene encodes CDR1 WNHNN and CDR2 SYGVQD (reference sequence). CDR3 sequence reads: CASSVSSSEQFF. The CDR3 bases are TGCGCCAGCAGTGTAAGTTCTAGTGAGCAGTTCTTC.

The gene calls are TRBV25-1 and TRBJ1-1, with TRBD1 identical over 8 bases. Trimming removed 8 bases from V and 0 bases from J; junction bases left unmatched: 2. This CDR3 has 13 amino acids. Looked up from germline, CDR1 is MGHDK and CDR2 is SYGVNS. CDR3 in amino acids: CASAGGMNTEAFF. The CDR3 DNA sequence: TGTGCCAGCGCAGGGGGCATGAACACTGAAGCTTTCTTT.

The gene calls are TRBV12-3 or TRBV12-4 and TRBJ1-5; no definite D call. V lost 6 bases, J lost 0 bases, and 6 bases lay in between. CDR3 length equals 13 residues. The CDR3 DNA follows: TGTGCCAGCAGCGTAAATAGCAATCAGCCCCAGCATTTT. Amino acid sequence: CASSVNSNQPQHF.

The genes are TRBV30 and TRBJ2-1, with D possibly being TRBD1 (6 bases). V was shortened by 2 bases and J by 6 bases, with 8 bases between the two germline ends. This CDR3 has 12 residues. The germline V gene has CDR1 GTSNPN and CDR2 SVGIG (reference sequence). The CDR3 DNA sequence: TGTGCCTGGAGTATAGGGGGCAATGAGCAGTTCTTC. It specifies CAWSIGGNEQFF.

This clone was seen a single time. This sequence joins TRBV9 and TRBJ2-1; a weak D match, TRBD1 (5 bases). Germline CDR1 SGDLS, CDR2 YYNGEE. Trimming removed 0 bases at V and 2 bases at J, with 9 bases between. The CDR3 loop spans 15 amino acids. The CDR3 DNA follows: TGTGCCAGCAGCGTAGAAGGGGTTCCCTACAATGAGCAGTTCTTC. Its protein is CASSVEGVPYNEQFF. The entire variable domain, with the rest obtained from reference TRBV9 and TRBJ2-1, is as follows: DSGVTQTPKHLITATGQRVTLRCSPRSGDLSVYWYQQSLDQGLQFLIQYYNGEERAKGNILERFSAQQFPDLHSELNLSSLELGDSALYFCASSVEGVPYNEQFFGPGTRLTVL.

The rearrangement joins TRBV9 to TRBJ1-3; 10 positions match TRBD1. V lost 0 bases to trimming and J lost 0 bases; unmatched junction nucleotides: 6. The germline V gene encodes CDR1 SGDLS and CDR2 YYNGEE. The length of the CDR3 is 18 residues. The CDR3 DNA reads as TGTGCCAGCAGCGTAGCGGGACAGGGGCTACACTCTGGAAACACCATATATTTT. Its protein product is CASSVAGQGLHSGNTIYF.